A single sample is the source of the 5 T cell receptor beta chains below, sequenced in a study of cytomegalovirus exposure and HLA in healthy donors. The PCR had 60 Vbeta and 13 Jbeta primers. Sequenced by immunoSEQ multiplex PCR; TCRdb stores in-frame clones only, minus some. Counted here are about 140,000 clones, around 80% occurring once; the ten biggest clones make up around 2.4%. Sequenced input: PBMCs. The receptor set was obtained from a man aged 50-60 years in good health and CMV-seronegative.

The chain uses TRBV28 and TRBJ2-7; 7 bases are shared with TRBD1. Germline lookup yields CDR1 MDHEN and CDR2 SYDVKM. The V gene end was trimmed by 6 bases and the J gene end by 4 bases; junction bases not matched to a gene: 0. The length of the CDR3 is 11 residues. CDR3 sequence: CASRGQYEQYF. In DNA form, the CDR3 reads TGTGCCAGCAGGGGACAGTACGAGCAGTACTTC.

This chain joins TRBV19 and TRBJ1-1, with a possible D match to TRBD1 (6 bases). The CDR3 runs 14 residues. Trimming stripped 4 bases from V and 1 base from J, with 10 bases between. Germline V gene sequence: CDR1 LNHDA, CDR2 SQIVND (reference sequence). The CDR3 coding sequence is TGTGCCAGTAGTAGTGGACAGACGAACACTGAAGCTTTCTTT. This gives the protein CASSSGQTNTEAFF.

The sample holds one count of this clone. This chain connects TRBV30 to TRBJ1-2, with D possibly matching TRBD1 (5 bases). Trimming pared 2 bases from V and 4 bases from J, leaving 14 bases between. CDR3 size: 14 residues. Germline V gene lookup returns CDR1 GTSNPN and CDR2 SVGIG (reference sequence). The CDR3 region has the DNA TGTGCCTGGAGTCGGGCCAGGGTAAGCTATGGCTACACCTTC. It specifies CAWSRARVSYGYTF.

Remarks on this clone: One end of the junction does not line up with germline, which may come from a read error. The chain has TRBV13 and TRBJ1-1, with D possibly being TRBD1 (5 bases). The CDR3 extends over 17 amino acids. CDR1 is PRHDT, CDR2 FYEKMQ, per germline (reference sequence). The CDR3 DNA follows: TGTGCCAGCAGCTTAGTATCGTTGGGGGGAATGAAAACTGAAGCTTTCTTT. It yields the protein CASSLVSLGGMKTEAFF. Full variable domain (remainder filled in from reference TRBV13 and TRBJ1-1): AAGVIQSPRHLIKEKRETATLKCYPIPRHDTVYWYQQGPGQDPQFLISFYEKMQSDKGSIPDRFSAQQFSDYHSELNMSSLELGDSALYFCASSLVSLGGMKTEAFFGQGTRLTVV.

This clone occurred once. The chain combines TRBV5-1 with TRBJ2-1; a weak D match, TRBD2 (5 bases). V dropped 0 bases and J dropped 4 bases, with 17 bases sitting between them. CDR1 SGHRS and CDR2 YFSETQ come from the germline V gene. The CDR3 runs to 17 residues. The CDR3 reads CASSLASSFPKYNEQFF. The CDR3 nucleotides are TGCGCCAGCAGCTTGGCTAGCTCTTTCCCCAAATACAATGAGCAGTTCTTC.